This T cell receptor beta chain was observed in a study of long-term antiretroviral therapy in people with HIV. CDR3 size: 13 residues. Germline V CDR1 and CDR2: LNHDA, SQIVND (reference sequence). Between the trimmed V and J ends, which lost 7 bases and 5 bases, there was a span of 14 bases. Version v3.0 of the immunoSEQ assay ran at survey level. Profiled with immunoSEQ multiplex PCR; TCRdb holds only in-frame clones, not every one. Found here are over 30,000 clones, roughly nine tenths of them singletons; the top ten hold less than 4.5%. This sequence was found in a woman aged 45-65 years with HIV. The sequenced sample was unsorted PBMCs, obtained 1.2 years after starting antiretroviral therapy. The chain couples TRBV19 to TRBJ1-2; no reliable D call. CDR3 sequence: CASTSGLLYGYTF. The CDR3 nucleotides are TGTGCCAGTACCTCTGGACTGTTATATGGCTACACCTTC.